The 23 T cell receptor beta chains in this list originate from one sample, sequenced in a study of Ad26.COV2.S vaccination and SARS-CoV-2 variants (dated by TCRdb to the early 2020s). The method was the immunoSEQ multiplex PCR assay. TCRdb limited this immuneACCESS table to in-frame rearrangements with V and J called. A share of clones is missing; checked studies link under half to unresolved V genes, and the rest is unexplained. The sample table lists about 480,000 clones, roughly 87% of them with a count of one. Roughly 13% of the sample is in the top ten clones. The sample's treatment or condition label, decoded: over 15 received Ad26.COV2.S at low or high dose, single or two shots; a few received placebo; per-sample allocation not given. Repertoires of vaccine and placebo recipients were sequenced from samples taken on day 63 after the first injection. Sequenced material: peripheral blood, taken in a trial of Ad26.COV2.S vaccine versus placebo. These receptors were obtained from a person between 18 and 60 years old who received the Ad26.COV2.S COVID-19 vaccine or a placebo.

This chain joins TRBV28 and TRBJ1-4, with D maybe TRBD1 (5 bases). CDR1 MDHEN and CDR2 SYDVKM come from the germline V gene. CDR3 length: 14 amino acids. The V end lost 2 bases, the J end lost 8 bases, and 12 bases lay between the germline ends. The CDR3 reads CASSLRGVEEKLFF. CDR3 bases: TGTGCCAGCAGTTTACGAGGGGTAGAGGAAAAACTGTTTTTT.

CDR3 in amino acids: CASSIPGTYNEQFF. The CDR3 coding sequence is TGTGCCAGTAGTATCCCCGGGACCTACAATGAGCAGTTCTTC. The rearrangement joins TRBV19 to TRBJ2-1; D perhaps matches TRBD2 (5 bases). The CDR3 extends over 14 amino acids. CDR1 LNHDA and CDR2 SQIVND come from the germline V gene (reference sequence). Trimming took off 3 bases at V and 2 bases at J, with 8 bases between the two ends.

Here the CDR3 DNA reads TGTGCCAGCAGTTACTCACAAGGGGGGCTGAGTCAGCCCCAGCATTTT. Translation: CASSYSQGGLSQPQHF. V usage is TRBV6-6 and J usage is TRBJ1-5; a weak D match, TRBD1 (6 bases). This CDR3 is 16 amino acids long. The germline gives CDR1 MNHNY, CDR2 SVGAGI (reference sequence). V lost 0 bases and J 6 bases, leaving 15 bases between the germline ends.

The V call is TRBV15, the J call TRBJ1-2; D gene uncertain. The germline V gene has CDR1 LNHNV and CDR2 YYDKDF (reference sequence). This CDR3 contains 15 residues. Trimming cost V 5 bases and J 0 bases, with 13 bases left between them. CDR3 loop: CATSPSGRTNYGYTF. The CDR3 DNA is TGTGCCACCAGCCCCAGTGGCAGGACTAACTATGGCTACACCTTC.

The rearrangement uses TRBV19 and TRBJ2-7; D gene uncertain. Germline lookup yields CDR1 LNHDA and CDR2 SQIVND (reference sequence). CDR3 size: 14 residues. The V gene lost 4 bases and the J gene lost 3 bases, with 13 bases spanning the gap. The CDR3 DNA sequence: TGTGCCAGTAGTAACCGACAAATAGGCTACGAGCAGTACTTC. It translates to CASSNRQIGYEQYF.

CDR3: CAWSPLGTSGMGHEQYF. The CDR3 DNA follows: TGTGCCTGGAGTCCCCTGGGGACTAGCGGGATGGGACACGAGCAGTACTTC. The chain recombines TRBV30 with TRBJ2-7; 13 nucleotides align to TRBD2. V shed 2 bases, J shed 5 bases, and the junction held 12 bases outside the gene matches. Germline CDR1 reads GTSNPN; CDR2 reads SVGIG (reference sequence). The CDR3 contains 17 residues.

J is TRBJ2-2 and V is TRBV19, with 14 bases that match TRBD2. The V and J ends lost 3 bases and 2 bases, in that order; junction bases with no gene match: 5. This CDR3 is 18 amino acids long. CDR1 and CDR2 from the germline V gene are LNHDA and SQIVND (reference sequence). CDR3 DNA sequence: TGTGCCAGTAGTATTGGGGGACTAGCGGGAGCAAACACCGGGGAGCTGTTTTTT. Its translation is CASSIGGLAGANTGELFF.

The chain has TRBV28 and TRBJ2-7; D might be TRBD1 (6 bases). Germline V CDR1 and CDR2: MDHEN, SYDVKM. Between the trimmed V and J ends, which lost 5 bases and 6 bases, there was a span of 23 bases. This CDR3 region has 16 residues. In DNA, the CDR3 is TGTGCCAGCAGTACGTCAGGGGCGCAGGTCTACGCCGAGCAGTACTTC. Translating gives CASSTSGAQVYAEQYF.

The chain is built from TRBV3-1 (or the pseudogene TRBV3-2) and TRBJ2-4; 8 nucleotides match TRBD2. CDR1 and CDR2 (germline): LGHDT, YNNKEL (reference sequence). Trimming at V came to 1 base and at J to 3 bases, leaving 5 bases not matched to a gene. The CDR3 is 16 amino acids. The CDR3 coding sequence is TGTGCCAGCAGCCAAGGAGGCCTAGCGGGCAAAAACATTCAGTACTTC. This encodes CASSQGGLAGKNIQYF.

V is TRBV6-5 and J is TRBJ2-7, with a possible D match to TRBD2 (6 bases). The CDR3 consists of 14 residues. V was trimmed by 6 bases and J by 2 bases, leaving 14 bases between them. The germline V gene has CDR1 MNHEY and CDR2 SVGAGI. The CDR3 nucleotides read TGTGCCAGCAGCTGGGACGGGGGACCCTACGAGCAGTACTTC. This encodes CASSWDGGPYEQYF.

The chain uses TRBV7-3 and TRBJ2-1, with 9 positions matching TRBD2. Trimming took 2 bases from V and 7 from J; bases not matched to a gene: 3. The CDR3 totals 14 residues. Germline CDR1 and CDR2: SGHTA and FQGTGA. CDR3 DNA: TGTGCCAGCAGCTTAGCGGGAGGGGAGAATGAGCAGTTCTTC. As protein: CASSLAGGENEQFF.

The V call is TRBV5-1, the J call TRBJ2-7; D gene uncertain. Trimming cost V 1 base and J 3 bases, with 8 bases left between them. Germline CDR1 is SGHRS and CDR2 is YFSETQ. The CDR3 totals 13 residues. The CDR3 bases are TGCGCCAGCAGCTTGAACCCCTACTACGAGCAGTACTTC. Translation gives CASSLNPYYEQYF.

The rearrangement uses TRBV7-9 and TRBJ2-3; tentatively, D is TRBD2 (6 bases). Trimming stripped 5 bases from V and 0 bases from J, with 15 bases between. The germline CDR1 and CDR2 sequences are SEHNR and FQNEAQ (reference sequence). The CDR3 loop spans 16 amino acids. CDR3 in amino acids: CASSPGELISTDTQYF. DNA of the CDR3: TGTGCCAGCAGCCCGGGAGAGCTAATTAGCACAGATACGCAGTATTTT.

The chain has TRBV2 and TRBJ2-2, with a possible D match to TRBD2 (6 bases). This CDR3 is built from 15 residues. Germline V gives CDR1 SNHLY, CDR2 FYNNEI. V was trimmed by 6 bases and J by 1 base, leaving 12 bases between them. The CDR3 sequence is CASRIDSGNTGELFF. The CDR3, as DNA: TGTGCCAGCAGAATAGATAGCGGGAACACCGGGGAGCTGTTTTTT. The complete variable domain, with remaining parts taken from reference TRBV2 and TRBJ2-2, reads EPEVTQTPSHQVTQMGQEVILRCVPISNHLYFYWYRQILGQKVEFLVSFYNNEISEKSEIFDDQFSVERPDGSNFTLKIRSTKLEDSAMYFCASRIDSGNTGELFFGEGSRLTVL.

The sample holds a few counts of this clone. The chain combines TRBV10-2 with TRBJ1-1; 7 bases line up with TRBD1. Germline lookup yields CDR1 WSHSY and CDR2 SAAADI. This CDR3 region has 15 residues. V shed 0 bases, J shed 7 bases, and the junction held 8 bases outside the gene matches. The CDR3 DNA sequence: TGCGCCAGCAGTGAGTCGGGGGCAGGGGGAGGTGAAGCTTTCTTT. Translation: CASSESGAGGGEAFF.

J is TRBJ1-5 and V is TRBV7-8; D might be TRBD1 (6 bases). Germline CDR1 reads SGHVS; CDR2 reads FQNEAQ. The V end was cut by 2 bases, the J end by 2 bases, with 10 bases between. This CDR3 contains 15 residues. This CDR3 reads CASSLMSGGNQPQHF. The DNA for the CDR3 is TGTGCCAGCAGCTTAATGTCAGGGGGCAATCAGCCCCAGCATTTT.

V gene TRBV11-3 combines with J gene TRBJ1-1; unclear D gene. The CDR3 runs 12 residues. V lost 5 bases, J lost 2 bases, and 6 bases lay in between. CDR1 and CDR2 (germline): SGHNT, YENEEA. The CDR3 here is CASSRSNTEAFF. As DNA, the CDR3 is TGTGCCAGCAGCCGATCCAACACTGAAGCTTTCTTT.

The CDR3 reads CASSPRDFGNTIYF. The CDR3 DNA reads as TGTGCCAGCTCACCAAGGGACTTTGGAAACACCATATATTTT. The chain is built from TRBV18 and TRBJ1-3; TRBD1 might be the D (5 bases). This CDR3 region has 14 residues. V was shortened by 2 bases and J by 3 bases, with 8 bases between the two germline ends. Germline V gene data show CDR1 as KGHSH and CDR2 as LQKENI.

This sequence joins TRBV7-8 and TRBJ1-2, with D possibly matching TRBD1 (6 bases). CDR3 length: 14 residues. V shed 5 bases and J shed 6 bases, with 16 bases lying between them. The germline V gene has CDR1 SGHVS and CDR2 FQNEAQ. CDR3 residues: CASSQSQGLDGYTF. The CDR3 DNA reads TGTGCCAGCAGCCAGTCGCAGGGGTTGGATGGCTACACCTTC.

This sequence joins TRBV5-1 and TRBJ2-3; a weak D match, TRBD2 (5 bases). Trimming stripped 2 bases from V and 0 bases from J, with 10 bases between. The germline V gene has CDR1 SGHRS and CDR2 YFSETQ. The CDR3 spans 15 residues. DNA of the CDR3: TGCGCCAGCAGCTTAGAGGGATTTAGCACAGATACGCAGTATTTT. This encodes CASSLEGFSTDTQYF.

The chain combines TRBV28 with TRBJ1-5; D is perhaps TRBD1 (5 bases). Trimming removed 4 bases at V and 2 bases at J, with 12 bases between. Germline lookup yields CDR1 MDHEN and CDR2 SYDVKM. The CDR3 runs 15 residues. In nucleotides, the CDR3 is TGTGCCAGCAGTTCGTGGGGGGTGGGCAATCAGCCCCAGCATTTT. This gives the protein CASSSWGVGNQPQHF.

V usage is TRBV6-2 or TRBV6-3 and J usage is TRBJ2-7, with 15 positions matching TRBD2. This CDR3 spans 16 amino acids. The germline V gene encodes CDR1 MNHEY and CDR2 SVGEGT. V gave up 6 bases and J gave up 4 bases; unmatched junction bases: 7. CDR3 bases: TGTGCCAGCAGCCACGGACTAGCGGGAGGGATGTACGAGCAGTACTTC. Translated: CASSHGLAGGMYEQYF.

The CDR3 nucleotides are TGTGCCTGGAGTGCCGCTCAGGGAGATCAGCCCCAGCATTTT. It encodes CAWSAAQGDQPQHF. The chain has TRBV30 and TRBJ1-5; possibly TRBD1 for D (5 bases). In germline, CDR1 is GTSNPN, CDR2 SVGIG (reference sequence). CDR3 length: 14 residues. Trimming removed 1 base at V and 5 bases at J, with 12 bases between. Drawing the rest from reference TRBV30 and TRBJ1-5, the complete variable domain is SQTIHQWPATLVQPVGSPLSLECTVEGTSNPNLYWYRQAAGRGLQLLFYSVGIGQISSEVPQNLSASRPQDRQFILSSKKLLLSDSGFYLCAWSAAQGDQPQHFGDGTRLSIL.